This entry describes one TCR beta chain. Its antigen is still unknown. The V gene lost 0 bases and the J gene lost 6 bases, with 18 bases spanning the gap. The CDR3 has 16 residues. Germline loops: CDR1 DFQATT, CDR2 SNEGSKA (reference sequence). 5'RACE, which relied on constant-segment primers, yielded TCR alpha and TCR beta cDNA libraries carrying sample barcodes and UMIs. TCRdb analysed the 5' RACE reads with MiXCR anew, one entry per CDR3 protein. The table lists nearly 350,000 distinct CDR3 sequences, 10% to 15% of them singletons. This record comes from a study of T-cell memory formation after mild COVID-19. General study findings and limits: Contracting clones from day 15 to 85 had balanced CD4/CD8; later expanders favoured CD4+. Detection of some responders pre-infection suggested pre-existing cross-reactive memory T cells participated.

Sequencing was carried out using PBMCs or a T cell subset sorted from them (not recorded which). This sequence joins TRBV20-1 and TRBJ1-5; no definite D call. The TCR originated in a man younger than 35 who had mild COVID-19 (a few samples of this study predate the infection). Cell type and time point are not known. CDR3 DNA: TGCAGTGCTAGAGATACGATGGGGAGGAGTAGTCAGCCCCAGCATTTT. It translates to CSARDTMGRSSQPQHF.